This TCR beta chain was observed in a study of blood T cell repertoires in COVID-19. The CDR3 consists of 14 residues. Germline loops: CDR1 SGHRS, CDR2 YFSETQ. V lost 0 bases, J lost 1 base, and 7 bases lay in between. The repertoire was sequenced with immunoSEQ multiplex PCR; TCRdb's copy has only in-frame clones and lacks some. Of 50,000 to 70,000 clones in the sample, approximately 91% are singletons; the top ten hold over 2%. This TCR was recovered from a man aged 55 to 70 with acute or convalescent COVID-19. V is TRBV5-1 and J is TRBJ1-1; possibly TRBD1 for D (6 bases). The specimen sequenced was peripheral blood. The CDR3 nucleotides read TGCGCCAGCAGCTTGGCAGGGGCGAACACTGAAGCTTTCTTT. It is translated as CASSLAGANTEAFF.